These 28 T cell receptor beta chains originate from one sample sequenced in a study of beta chain features in type 1 diabetes. The isolated RNA, all of it, was reverse transcribed, so expressed TCRB transcripts were what got sequenced. Libraries were prepared by immunoSEQ multiplex PCR; TCRdb keeps only in-frame clonotypes and omits some of them. The data contain roughly 450,000 clones, around 10% of them singletons. Sample: naive CD4+ T cells from blood. The origin of the receptors is a woman aged 18-35 years in good health.

V usage is TRBV10-3 and J usage is TRBJ2-4; 8 positions agree with TRBD1. This CDR3 is built from 13 residues. Germline loops: CDR1 ENHRY, CDR2 SYGVKD. J was trimmed by 5 bases and V by 8 bases; bases with no gene match: 5. CDR3 residues: CAIGGTGENIQYF. DNA for the CDR3: TGTGCCATCGGGGGGACAGGTGAAAACATTCAGTACTTC.

V usage is TRBV5-1 and J usage is TRBJ2-3; D is unresolved. V gave up 4 bases and J gave up 0 bases, with 9 bases separating them. This CDR3 has 14 residues. CDR1 is SGHRS, CDR2 YFSETQ, per germline. The CDR3 coding sequence is TGCGCCAGCAGCCGCCTCTCGAGCACAGATACGCAGTATTTT. Translating it yields CASSRLSSTDTQYF.

The chain couples TRBV28 to TRBJ2-7; 8 nucleotides agree with TRBD1. V was pared by 2 bases and J by 2 bases, with 11 bases of the junction left unmatched. This CDR3 comprises 17 residues. Germline V gives CDR1 MDHEN, CDR2 SYDVKM. CDR3 nucleotides: TGTGCCAGCAGTTTACGCGGACAGGGTTTAACGACCTACGAGCAGTACGTC. Amino acid sequence: CASSLRGQGLTTYEQYV.

This chain joins TRBV7-9 and TRBJ2-5; 7 nucleotides align to TRBD1. The germline V gene encodes CDR1 SEHNR and CDR2 FQNEAQ (reference sequence). The CDR3 has 16 residues. Unmatched junction bases numbered 12, after V lost 3 bases and J lost 5 bases. The CDR3 DNA reads TGTGCCAGCAGCTTTAGTGGACGGACAGGTATCGAGACCCAGTACTTC. This codes for CASSFSGRTGIETQYF.

The gene calls are TRBV7-2 and TRBJ2-3; D might be TRBD1 or TRBD2, each matching 6 bases. Trimming pared 4 bases from V and 4 bases from J, leaving 9 bases between. Germline-derived CDR1 and CDR2 are SGHTA and FQGNSA. The CDR3 loop spans 13 amino acids. The CDR3 bases are TGTGCCAGCAGCTGGGGGGCCGCAGATACGCAGTATTTT. It specifies CASSWGAADTQYF.

This clone showed up just a few times. The rearrangement joins TRBV5-1 to TRBJ2-3, with a tentative D call TRBD2 (5 bases). The CDR3 totals 13 residues. Trimming left V 4 bases short and J 5 bases short, with 11 bases between. Per germline, CDR1 SGHRS and CDR2 YFSETQ. The CDR3 bases are TGCGCCAGCAGCACGACTGCGGGAGATACGCAGTATTTT. This sequence encodes CASSTTAGDTQYF.

This clone was seen more than once but under ten times. The J gene is TRBJ2-5, the V gene TRBV5-1; D is undetermined. V dropped 5 bases and J dropped 1 base, with 12 bases sitting between them. This CDR3 contains 14 residues. Germline CDR1 and CDR2: SGHRS and YFSETQ. The CDR3 region is CASRISTFQETQYF. The CDR3 DNA sequence: TGCGCCAGCAGGATAAGTACCTTCCAAGAGACCCAGTACTTC.

This clone has just a few counts. The rearrangement links TRBV19 to TRBJ2-1; 8 bases align to TRBD1. Germline CDR1 LNHDA, CDR2 SQIVND (reference sequence). The CDR3 has 16 residues. V trimming: 5 bases; J trimming: 4 bases; junction bases outside the gene matches: 10. CDR3 DNA: TGTGCCAGTAGTCGTCCCGGGACAGGACGTTACAATGAGCAGTTCTTC. This codes for CASSRPGTGRYNEQFF.

The chain couples TRBV15 to TRBJ1-1, with D maybe TRBD1 (5 bases). Trimming took off 3 bases at V and 5 bases at J, with 10 bases between the two ends. CDR1 and CDR2 (germline): LNHNV, YYDKDF (reference sequence). The CDR3 is made up of 13 amino acids. In nucleotides, the CDR3 is TGTGCCACCAGCAGTATACAGGTTACTGAAGCTTTCTTT. Its protein is CATSSIQVTEAFF.

This chain links TRBV2 with TRBJ2-5, with D tentatively TRBD2 (6 bases). Germline CDR1 is SNHLY and CDR2 is FYNNEI. The CDR3 runs to 14 residues. With 5 bases removed from V and 4 bases from J, the gap between germline ends came to 14 bases. CDR3 in amino acids: CASSRVRRGETQYF. CDR3 DNA sequence: TGTGCCAGCAGTAGAGTTAGGCGGGGAGAGACCCAGTACTTC.

V is TRBV9 and J is TRBJ2-5; D is unresolved. The ends were cut back, 0 bases at V and 3 bases at J, with 18 bases in the middle. The CDR3 is made up of 17 amino acids. Germline loops: CDR1 SGDLS, CDR2 YYNGEE. CDR3 sequence (DNA): TGTGCCAGCAGCGTAGCGGGTCAGCAATTCCTTAAAGAGACCCAGTACTTC. It is translated as CASSVAGQQFLKETQYF.

This clone was counted a few times. The chain uses TRBV7-9 and TRBJ2-7, with 10 bases that match TRBD1. CDR3 length: 15 amino acids. The J segment lost 2 bases and the V segment lost 5 bases, leaving 6 bases of the junction unmatched. In germline, CDR1 is SEHNR, CDR2 FQNEAQ (reference sequence). CDR3 DNA sequence: TGTGCCAGCAGCGGAACCGGGACAGGGGCCTACGAGCAGTACTTC. It yields the protein CASSGTGTGAYEQYF.

This clone was detected a few times. The rearrangement links TRBV9 to TRBJ2-5; tentatively, D is TRBD2 (6 bases). Germline loops: CDR1 SGDLS, CDR2 YYNGEE. The CDR3 totals 14 residues. Trimming took 4 bases from V and 4 from J, leaving 14 bases between them. DNA of the CDR3: TGTGCCAGCAGCCCCAGGGTGGGGGGAGAGACCCAGTACTTC. Translated: CASSPRVGGETQYF.

This clone appeared a few times. The chain recombines TRBV9 with TRBJ2-3; 13 positions agree with TRBD2. There are 18 residues in the CDR3. CDR1 is SGDLS, CDR2 YYNGEE, per germline. J gave up 0 bases and V 3 bases, and 7 bases lay outside the gene matches. The CDR3 is CASSARLAGGASTDTQYF. Written as DNA, the CDR3 is TGTGCCAGCAGCGCCCGACTAGCGGGAGGCGCTAGCACAGATACGCAGTATTTT.

This clone was recorded once. The rearrangement uses TRBV7-2 and TRBJ2-7; 7 positions agree with TRBD1. The trim removed 11 bases at V and 0 bases at J, leaving 10 bases unmatched. This CDR3 contains 14 residues. Germline CDR1 reads SGHTA; CDR2 reads FQGNSA. DNA of the CDR3: TGTGCCTCACAGACAGGGCCTTTCTCCTACGAGCAGTACTTC. Encoded protein: CASQTGPFSYEQYF.

The chain combines TRBV9 with TRBJ2-5; the match to TRBD2 covers 14 bases. CDR3 length: 17 amino acids. After removal of 4 bases from V and 5 bases from J, the junction contained 10 bases not matched to a gene. CDR1 and CDR2 (germline): SGDLS, YYNGEE. The CDR3 nucleotides read TGTGCCAGCAGCCCCGAGGGACTAGCGGGGGCCGGGGAGACCCAGTACTTC. The encoded protein is CASSPEGLAGAGETQYF.

This clone was counted a few times. The rearrangement links TRBV10-3 to TRBJ2-3; TRBD1 matches 7 bases. CDR1 is ENHRY, CDR2 SYGVKD, per germline. The CDR3 is 14 residues long. V lost 10 bases, J lost 6 bases, and 13 bases stayed unmatched. DNA of the CDR3: TGTGCCACCGGGGACAGTTTAAATCAGGATACGCAGTATTTT. Its translation is CATGDSLNQDTQYF.

The chain has TRBV7-2 and TRBJ1-6; possible D gene TRBD1, 6 bases. The V end was cut by 5 bases, the J end by 8 bases, with 16 bases between. CDR3 length: 15 amino acids. Looked up from germline, CDR1 is SGHTA and CDR2 is FQGNSA. The CDR3 DNA reads as TGTGCCAGCAGCCCGTCAACAGGGTGGGATTCACCCCTCCACTTT. Translated: CASSPSTGWDSPLHF.

This clone turned up a few times. This chain connects TRBV27 to TRBJ1-1; D is possibly TRBD1 (6 bases). V dropped 1 base and J dropped 5 bases, with 11 bases sitting between them. The CDR3 is 14 amino acids. CDR1 is MNHEY and CDR2 is SMNVEV in the germline V gene (reference sequence). CDR3 coding DNA: TGTGCCAGCAGTTTATACCCTCAGGGGACTGAAGCTTTCTTT. It codes for CASSLYPQGTEAFF.

This clone was seen a few times. The chain has TRBV10-3 and TRBJ2-3; D is possibly TRBD1 or TRBD2 (5 bases each). V dropped 7 bases and J dropped 2 bases, with 16 bases sitting between them. Germline values: CDR1 ENHRY, CDR2 SYGVKD. The CDR3 spans 15 residues. CDR3 residues: CAIKVGQGPTDTQYF. The CDR3 DNA follows: TGTGCCATCAAGGTGGGGCAGGGACCCACAGATACGCAGTATTTT.

The table lists this clone with a few counts. The V call is TRBV10-3, the J call TRBJ1-6; D might be TRBD1 (6 bases). This CDR3 is built from 14 residues. The V gene lost 2 bases and the J gene lost 10 bases, with 12 bases spanning the gap. Germline values: CDR1 ENHRY, CDR2 SYGVKD. DNA of the CDR3: TGTGCCATCAGTGAGAAGGGGGGGCAATCACCCCTCCACTTT. It translates to CAISEKGGQSPLHF.

The rearrangement links TRBV9 to TRBJ2-1, with D tentatively TRBD1 (5 bases). CDR3 length: 16 amino acids. The germline CDR1 and CDR2 sequences are SGDLS and YYNGEE. V gave up 1 base and J gave up 7 bases, with 18 bases separating them. CDR3 DNA sequence: TGTGCCAGCAGCGTACCCTCTTGGGGCCCCAGGAATGAGCAGTTCTTC. It translates to CASSVPSWGPRNEQFF.

This clone was observed a few times. V is TRBV7-8 and J is TRBJ2-7, with D uncertain. Germline CDR1 reads SGHVS; CDR2 reads FQNEAQ. Trimming stripped 1 base from V and 4 bases from J, with 8 bases between. The CDR3 has 13 residues. The CDR3 coding sequence is TGTGCCAGCAGCTTAGGGCCGTTTTACGAGCAGTACTTC. Its protein product is CASSLGPFYEQYF.

The table lists this clone with a few counts. The chain has TRBV6-6 and TRBJ2-5; TRBD1 or TRBD2 may be the D gene (6 bases each). This CDR3 is built from 16 residues. Deletions cut 0 bases from V and 1 base from J, with 12 bases between. Per germline, CDR1 MNHNY and CDR2 SVGAGI (reference sequence). CDR3 amino acids: CASSYSRGDLQETQYF. The CDR3 DNA sequence: TGTGCCAGCAGTTACTCGAGGGGGGACCTCCAAGAGACCCAGTACTTC.

The V gene is TRBV7-6, the J gene TRBJ2-3, with D maybe TRBD2 (5 bases). V was trimmed by 1 base and J by 2 bases, leaving 10 bases between them. The germline V gene has CDR1 SGHVS and CDR2 FNYEAQ. CDR3 length equals 15 residues. The CDR3 bases are TGTGCCAGCAGCTTAGATCGGGGTTTCACAGATACGCAGTATTTT. It encodes CASSLDRGFTDTQYF. The full variable domain, in which reference TRBV7-6 and TRBJ2-3 provide the parts outside the CDR3, is GAGVSQSPRYKVTKRGQDVALRCDPISGHVSLYWYRQALGQGPEFLTYFNYEAQQDKSGLPNDRFSAERPEGSISTLTIQRTEQRDSAMYRCASSLDRGFTDTQYFGPGTRLTVL.

This clone was detected only a few times. CDR3 amino acids: CASSYSVQGLYEQYF. CDR3 DNA sequence: TGTGCCAGCAGTTACTCAGTTCAGGGGCTCTACGAGCAGTACTTC. V usage is TRBV6-5 and J usage is TRBJ2-7; a weak D match, TRBD1 (6 bases). V lost 0 bases to trimming and J lost 3 bases, with 12 bases between them. Germline V gene lookup returns CDR1 MNHEY and CDR2 SVGAGI. This CDR3 has 15 residues.

The chain couples TRBV6-6 to TRBJ2-7, with D uncertain. This CDR3 comprises 12 residues. The germline V and J ends were trimmed by 6 bases and 0 bases, with 6 bases remaining between them. Germline V gene sequence: CDR1 MNHNY, CDR2 SVGAGI (reference sequence). The CDR3 here is CASRSDSYEQYF. CDR3 coding DNA: TGTGCCAGCAGATCCGACTCCTACGAGCAGTACTTC.

The gene calls are TRBV4-1 and TRBJ2-7, with a tentative D call TRBD2 (5 bases). The CDR3 length is 13 residues. V lost 6 bases to trimming and J lost 6 bases, with 15 bases between them. The germline gives CDR1 MGHRA, CDR2 YSYEKL. CDR3 residues: CASSREGIGEQYV. DNA for the CDR3: TGCGCCAGCAGTCGGGAAGGGATTGGCGAGCAGTACGTC.